These 8 T cell receptor beta chains were sequenced from one sample in a study of cytotoxic CD8 clonotypes in ibrutinib-treated CLL. Here immunoSEQ multiplex PCR was the method, and the copy in TCRdb shows in-frame clones only, minus some. The table includes roughly 150,000 clones, approximately 80% detected once. Specimen: PBMCs, collected after 24 months of ibrutinib treatment. These receptors originate from a human donor with chronic lymphocytic leukemia.

The CDR3 loop reads CASSLEAGEVNTEAFF. The CDR3 DNA sequence: TGCGCCAGCAGCTTGGAGGCGGGGGAGGTAAACACTGAAGCTTTCTTT. The J gene is TRBJ1-1, the V gene TRBV5-1; D is perhaps TRBD1 (5 bases). Trimming took 0 bases from V and 2 from J, leaving 14 bases between them. The CDR3 length is 16 residues. Germline CDR1 and CDR2: SGHRS and YFSETQ.

This clone is a singleton in its sample. The rearrangement links TRBV19 to TRBJ1-1; TRBD1 might be the D (6 bases). CDR3 size: 15 residues. Germline values: CDR1 LNHDA, CDR2 SQIVND (reference sequence). The V end was cut by 6 bases, the J end by 3 bases, with 17 bases between. CDR3 region: CASRQRGGADTEAFF. CDR3 nucleotide sequence: TGTGCCAGTAGACAAAGGGGGGGCGCGGACACTGAAGCTTTCTTT.

Concerning this clone itself: One end of the junction fails to match germline, which may point to a read error. The V call is TRBV7-7, the J call TRBJ2-7; 9 bases match TRBD1. The CDR3 sequence is 14 residues long. Germline CDR1 is SSHAT and CDR2 is FNYEAQ (reference sequence). CDR3 bases: TGTGCTAGCAGCCGGGACAGGGACTCCTACGAGCAGTACTTC. It yields the protein CASSRDRDSYEQYF. The whole variable domain, remainder taken from reference TRBV7-7 and TRBJ2-7, is GAGVSQSPRYKVTKRGQDVTLRCDPISSHATLYWYQQALGQGPEFLTYFNYEAQPDKSGLPSDRFSAERPEGSISTLTIQRTEQRDSAMYRCASSRDRDSYEQYFGPGTRLTVT.

The V and J genes are TRBV28 and TRBJ2-7; 10 bases are a match to TRBD1. In germline, CDR1 is MDHEN, CDR2 SYDVKM. This CDR3 contains 16 residues. The trim removed 5 bases at V and 1 base at J, leaving 8 bases unmatched. The CDR3 DNA follows: TGTGCCAGCAGTCATCACGGACAGGGGGGGTCCTACGAGCAGTACTTC. Amino acids: CASSHHGQGGSYEQYF.

The genes are TRBV9 and TRBJ1-2; the D gene is possibly TRBD1 (5 bases). CDR1 SGDLS and CDR2 YYNGEE come from the germline V gene. The CDR3 is 14 residues long. V lost 0 bases to trimming and J lost 2 bases, with 8 bases between them. This CDR3 is CASSVAGDNYGYTF. The CDR3 DNA follows: TGTGCCAGCAGCGTAGCGGGGGACAACTATGGCTACACCTTC.

The chain carries TRBV2 and TRBJ2-5; D uncertain. The V end lost 4 bases, the J end lost 4 bases, and 16 bases lay between the germline ends. Germline assignment: CDR1 SNHLY and CDR2 FYNNEI. The CDR3 has 15 residues. The CDR3 reads CASSVPVPLGETQYF. For the CDR3, the DNA is TGTGCCAGCAGTGTTCCCGTTCCCCTGGGAGAGACCCAGTACTTC.

This chain connects TRBV13 to TRBJ2-2, with 7 bases fitting TRBD1. The CDR3 has 16 amino acids. CDR1 PRHDT and CDR2 FYEKMQ come from the germline V gene (reference sequence). Trimming removed 0 bases from V and 0 bases from J; junction bases left unmatched: 1. The CDR3 coding sequence is TGTGCCAGCAGCTTAGGCGGGACAGCGAACACCGGGGAGCTGTTTTTT. It yields the protein CASSLGGTANTGELFF.

This rearrangement joins TRBV5-1 to TRBJ2-5; 13 nucleotides agree with TRBD2. The V segment lost 4 bases and the J segment 4 bases; nucleotides outside the gene matches: 7. Germline V gene lookup returns CDR1 SGHRS and CDR2 YFSETQ. The CDR3 has 16 residues. Here the CDR3 reads CASSRGLAGVAETQYF. The CDR3, as DNA: TGCGCCAGCAGCCGTGGACTAGCGGGGGTTGCAGAGACCCAGTACTTC.